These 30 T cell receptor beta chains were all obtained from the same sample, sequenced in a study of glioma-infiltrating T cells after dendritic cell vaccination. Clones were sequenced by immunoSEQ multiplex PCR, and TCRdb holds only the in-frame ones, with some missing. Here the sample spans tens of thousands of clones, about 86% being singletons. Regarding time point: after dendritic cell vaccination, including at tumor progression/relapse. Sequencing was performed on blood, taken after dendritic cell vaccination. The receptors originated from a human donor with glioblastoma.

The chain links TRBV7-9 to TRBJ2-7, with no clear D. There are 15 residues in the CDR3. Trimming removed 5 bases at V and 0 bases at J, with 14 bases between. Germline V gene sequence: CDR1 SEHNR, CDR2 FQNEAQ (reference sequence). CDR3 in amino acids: CASSPFVLNSYEQYF. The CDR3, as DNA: TGTGCCAGCAGCCCGTTTGTCCTTAACTCCTACGAGCAGTACTTC.

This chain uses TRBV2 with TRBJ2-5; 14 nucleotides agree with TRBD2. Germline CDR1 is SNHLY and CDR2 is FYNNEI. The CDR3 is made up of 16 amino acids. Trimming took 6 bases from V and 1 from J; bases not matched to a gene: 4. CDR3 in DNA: TGTGCCAGCAGCGTGACTAGCGGGGGGGCCCAAGAGACCCAGTACTTC. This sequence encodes CASSVTSGGAQETQYF.

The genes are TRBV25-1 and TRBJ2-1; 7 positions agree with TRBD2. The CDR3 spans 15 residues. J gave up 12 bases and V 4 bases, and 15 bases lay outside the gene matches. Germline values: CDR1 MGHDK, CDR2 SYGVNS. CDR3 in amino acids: CASSGGWGGGYGQFF. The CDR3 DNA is TGTGCCAGCAGTGGCGGCTGGGGGGGTGGGTATGGGCAGTTCTTC. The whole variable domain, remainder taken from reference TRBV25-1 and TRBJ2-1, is EADIYQTPRYLVIGTGKKITLECSQTMGHDKMYWYQQDPGMELHLIHYSYGVNSTEKGDLSSESTVSRIRTEHFPLTLESARPSHTSQYLCASSGGWGGGYGQFFGPGTRLTVL.

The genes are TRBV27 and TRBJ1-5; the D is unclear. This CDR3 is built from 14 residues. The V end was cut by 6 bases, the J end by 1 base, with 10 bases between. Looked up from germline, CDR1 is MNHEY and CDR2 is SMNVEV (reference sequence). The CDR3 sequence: CASSPRGSNQPQHF. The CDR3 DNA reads TGTGCCAGCAGCCCAAGAGGGAGCAATCAGCCCCAGCATTTT.

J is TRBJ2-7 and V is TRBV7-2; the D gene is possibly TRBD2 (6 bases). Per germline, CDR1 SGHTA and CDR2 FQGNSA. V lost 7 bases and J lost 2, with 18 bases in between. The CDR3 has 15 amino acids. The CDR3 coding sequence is TGTGCCAGCACCGAGGCGGGGTGGAGTGCCTACGAGCAGTACTTC. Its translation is CASTEAGWSAYEQYF.

The CDR3 loop reads CASSYFGTDNTGELFF. CDR3 coding DNA: TGTGCCAGCAGTTACTTCGGGACAGACAATACCGGGGAGCTGTTTTTT. This chain joins TRBV6-5 and TRBJ2-2; 7 bases are shared with TRBD1. The CDR3 runs to 16 residues. The V segment lost 1 base and the J segment 5 bases; nucleotides outside the gene matches: 7. Germline V gives CDR1 MNHEY, CDR2 SVGAGI.

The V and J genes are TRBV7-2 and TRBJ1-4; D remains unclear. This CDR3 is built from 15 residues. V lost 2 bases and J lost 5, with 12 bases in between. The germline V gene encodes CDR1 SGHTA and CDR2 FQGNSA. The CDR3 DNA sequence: TGTGCCAGCAGCTTAATGCGCGGTTCCAATGAAAAACTGTTTTTT. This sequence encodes CASSLMRGSNEKLFF.

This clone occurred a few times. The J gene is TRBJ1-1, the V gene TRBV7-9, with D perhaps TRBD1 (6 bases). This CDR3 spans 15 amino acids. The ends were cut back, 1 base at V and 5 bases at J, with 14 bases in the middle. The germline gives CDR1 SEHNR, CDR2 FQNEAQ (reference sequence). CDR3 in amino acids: CASSLVGGRGTEAFF. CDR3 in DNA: TGTGCCAGCAGCTTAGTGGGGGGGAGGGGGACTGAAGCTTTCTTT.

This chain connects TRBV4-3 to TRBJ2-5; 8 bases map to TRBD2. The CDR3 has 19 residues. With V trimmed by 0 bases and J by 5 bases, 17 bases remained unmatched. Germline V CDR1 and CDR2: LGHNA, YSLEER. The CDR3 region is CASSQDLDVAGGSFETQYF. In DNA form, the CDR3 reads TGCGCCAGCAGCCAAGATCTTGATGTGGCGGGGGGCTCCTTCGAGACCCAGTACTTC.

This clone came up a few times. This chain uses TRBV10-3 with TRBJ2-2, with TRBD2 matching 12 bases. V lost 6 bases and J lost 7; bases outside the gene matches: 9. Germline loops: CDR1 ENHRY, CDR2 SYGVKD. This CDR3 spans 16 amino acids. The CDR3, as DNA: TGTGCCATCAGGAAAAGACTAGCGGGGGCCGGCGGGGAGCTGTTTTTT. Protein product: CAIRKRLAGAGGELFF.

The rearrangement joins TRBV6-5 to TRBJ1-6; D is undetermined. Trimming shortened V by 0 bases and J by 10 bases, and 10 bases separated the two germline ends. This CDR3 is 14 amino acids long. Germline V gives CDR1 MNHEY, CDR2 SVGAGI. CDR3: CASSYSRRFSPLHF. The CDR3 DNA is TGTGCCAGCAGTTACTCGAGGCGTTTCTCACCCCTCCACTTT.

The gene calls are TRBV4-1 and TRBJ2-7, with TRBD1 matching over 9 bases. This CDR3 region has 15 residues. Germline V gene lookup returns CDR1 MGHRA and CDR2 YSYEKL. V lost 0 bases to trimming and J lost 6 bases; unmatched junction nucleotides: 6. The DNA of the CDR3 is TGCGCCAGCAGCCAAGATTTGACAGGGGGGCGCGAGCAGTACTTC. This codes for CASSQDLTGGREQYF.

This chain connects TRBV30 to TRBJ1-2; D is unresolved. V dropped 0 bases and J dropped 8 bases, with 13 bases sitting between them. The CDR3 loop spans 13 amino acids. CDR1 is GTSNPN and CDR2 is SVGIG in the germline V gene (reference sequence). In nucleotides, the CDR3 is TGTGCCTGGAGTGTCCTGAACAGTGGCGGCTACACCTTC. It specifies CAWSVLNSGGYTF. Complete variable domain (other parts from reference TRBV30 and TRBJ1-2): SQTIHQWPATLVQPVGSPLSLECTVEGTSNPNLYWYRQAAGRGLQLLFYSVGIGQISSEVPQNLSASRPQDRQFILSSKKLLLSDSGFYLCAWSVLNSGGYTFGSGTRLTVV.

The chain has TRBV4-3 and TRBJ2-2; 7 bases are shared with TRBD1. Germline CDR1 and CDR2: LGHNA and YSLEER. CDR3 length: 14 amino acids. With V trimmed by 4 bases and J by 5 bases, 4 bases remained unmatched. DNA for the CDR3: TGCGCCAGCAGCCCGGGACAGAGTACCGGGGAGCTGTTTTTT. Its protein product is CASSPGQSTGELFF.

The CDR3 here is CASSANSGFRTDTQYF. The CDR3 bases are TGTGCCAGCAGCGCAAACTCAGGGTTCAGGACAGATACGCAGTATTTT. The V call is TRBV7-8, the J call TRBJ2-3; possibly TRBD1 for D (5 bases). V lost 5 bases, J lost 3 bases, and 18 bases lay in between. The germline gives CDR1 SGHVS, CDR2 FQNEAQ. This CDR3 contains 16 residues. Full variable domain (outside the CDR3, taken from reference TRBV7-8 and TRBJ2-3): GAGVSQSPRYKVAKRGQDVALRCDPISGHVSLFWYQQALGQGPEFLTYFQNEAQLDKSGLPSDRFFAERPEGSVSTLKIQRTQQEDSAVYLCASSANSGFRTDTQYFGPGTRLTVL.

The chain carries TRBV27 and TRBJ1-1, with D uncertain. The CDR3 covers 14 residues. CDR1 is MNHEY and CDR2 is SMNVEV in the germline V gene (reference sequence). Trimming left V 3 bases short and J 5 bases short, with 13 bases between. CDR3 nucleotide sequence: TGTGCCAGCAGTTTCGCGGCCGAGGTAACTGAAGCTTTCTTT. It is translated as CASSFAAEVTEAFF.

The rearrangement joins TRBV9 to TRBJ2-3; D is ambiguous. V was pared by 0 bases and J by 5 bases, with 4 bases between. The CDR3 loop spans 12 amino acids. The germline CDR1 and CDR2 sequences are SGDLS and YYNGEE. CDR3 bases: TGTGCCAGCAGCGTAGATCAAGATACGCAGTATTTT. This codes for CASSVDQDTQYF.

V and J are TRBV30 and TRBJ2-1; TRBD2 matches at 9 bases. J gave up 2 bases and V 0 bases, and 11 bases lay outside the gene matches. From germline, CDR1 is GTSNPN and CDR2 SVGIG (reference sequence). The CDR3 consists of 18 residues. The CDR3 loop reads CAWSVLGLAGSTYNEQFF. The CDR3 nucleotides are TGTGCCTGGAGTGTACTTGGGCTAGCGGGGAGTACCTACAATGAGCAGTTCTTC. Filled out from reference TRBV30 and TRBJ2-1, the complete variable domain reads SQTIHQWPATLVQPVGSPLSLECTVEGTSNPNLYWYRQAAGRGLQLLFYSVGIGQISSEVPQNLSASRPQDRQFILSSKKLLLSDSGFYLCAWSVLGLAGSTYNEQFFGPGTRLTVL.

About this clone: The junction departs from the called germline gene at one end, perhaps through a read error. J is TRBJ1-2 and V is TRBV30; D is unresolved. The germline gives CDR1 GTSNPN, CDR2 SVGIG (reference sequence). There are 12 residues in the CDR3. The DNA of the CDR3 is TGTGCCTGGAGCCGACTATATCTGACTGTTCATTTC. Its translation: CAWSRLYLTVHF.

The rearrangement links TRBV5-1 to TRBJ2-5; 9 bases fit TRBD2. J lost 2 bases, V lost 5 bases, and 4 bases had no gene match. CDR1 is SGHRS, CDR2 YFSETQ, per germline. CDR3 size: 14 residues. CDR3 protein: CASSEAGGQETQYF. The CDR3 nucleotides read TGCGCCAGCAGTGAAGCGGGGGGACAAGAGACCCAGTACTTC.

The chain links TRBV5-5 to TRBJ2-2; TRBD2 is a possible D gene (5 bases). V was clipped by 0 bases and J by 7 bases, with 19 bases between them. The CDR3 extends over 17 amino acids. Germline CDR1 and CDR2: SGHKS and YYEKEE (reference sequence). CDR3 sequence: CASSLGVGRGSVGELFF. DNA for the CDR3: TGTGCCAGCAGCTTGGGGGTCGGCCGAGGGTCGGTCGGGGAGCTGTTTTTT.

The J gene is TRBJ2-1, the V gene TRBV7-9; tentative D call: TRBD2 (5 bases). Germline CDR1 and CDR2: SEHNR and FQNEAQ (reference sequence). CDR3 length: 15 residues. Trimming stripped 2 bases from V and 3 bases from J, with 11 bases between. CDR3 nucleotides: TGTGCCAGCAGCTTAATACCAGCGGTCTACAATGAGCAGTTCTTC. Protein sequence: CASSLIPAVYNEQFF.

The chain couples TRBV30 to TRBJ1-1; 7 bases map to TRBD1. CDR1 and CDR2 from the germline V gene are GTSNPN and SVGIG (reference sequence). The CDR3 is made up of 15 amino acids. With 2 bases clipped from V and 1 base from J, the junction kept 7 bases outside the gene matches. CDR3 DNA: TGTGCCTGGAGTATCGGACAGGTCCCGAACACTGAAGCTTTCTTT. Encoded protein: CAWSIGQVPNTEAFF.

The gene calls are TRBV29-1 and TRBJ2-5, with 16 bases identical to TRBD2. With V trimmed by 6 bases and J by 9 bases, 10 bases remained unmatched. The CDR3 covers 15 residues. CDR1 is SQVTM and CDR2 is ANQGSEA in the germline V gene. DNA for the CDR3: TGCAGCGTCGCGCCCGGGACTAGCGGGAGGGCGCCCCAGTACTTC. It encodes CSVAPGTSGRAPQYF.

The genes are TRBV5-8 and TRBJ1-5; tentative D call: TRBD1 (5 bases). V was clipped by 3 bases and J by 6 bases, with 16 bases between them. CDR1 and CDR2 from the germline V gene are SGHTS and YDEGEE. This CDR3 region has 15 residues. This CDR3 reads CASSYGQGPIQPQHF. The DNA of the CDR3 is TGTGCCAGCAGCTACGGACAAGGCCCCATTCAGCCCCAGCATTTT.

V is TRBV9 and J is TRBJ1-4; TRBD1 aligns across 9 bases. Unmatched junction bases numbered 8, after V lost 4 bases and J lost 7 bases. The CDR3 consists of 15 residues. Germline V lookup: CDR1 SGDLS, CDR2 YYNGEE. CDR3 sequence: CASSRRTGESEKLFF. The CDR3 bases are TGTGCCAGCAGCCGTCGGACAGGGGAAAGTGAAAAACTGTTTTTT.

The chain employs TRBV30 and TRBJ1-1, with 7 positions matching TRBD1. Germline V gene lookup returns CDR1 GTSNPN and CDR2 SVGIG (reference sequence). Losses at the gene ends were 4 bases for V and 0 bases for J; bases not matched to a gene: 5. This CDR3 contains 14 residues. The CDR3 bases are TGTGCCTGGAACCCAGGGGGTCTGAACACTGAAGCTTTCTTT. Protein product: CAWNPGGLNTEAFF.

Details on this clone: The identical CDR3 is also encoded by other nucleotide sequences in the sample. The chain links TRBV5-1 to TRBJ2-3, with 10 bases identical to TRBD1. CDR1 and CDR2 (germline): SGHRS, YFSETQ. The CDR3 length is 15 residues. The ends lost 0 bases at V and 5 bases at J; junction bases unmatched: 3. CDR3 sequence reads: CASSLGQGAVDTQYF. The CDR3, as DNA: TGCGCCAGCAGCTTGGGACAGGGGGCGGTAGATACGCAGTATTTT.

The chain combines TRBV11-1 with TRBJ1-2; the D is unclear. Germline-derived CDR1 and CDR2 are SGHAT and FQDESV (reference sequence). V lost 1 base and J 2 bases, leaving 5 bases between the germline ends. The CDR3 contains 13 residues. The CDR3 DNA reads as TGTGCCAGCAGCTTAGAAAGCAACTATGGCTACACCTTC. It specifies CASSLESNYGYTF. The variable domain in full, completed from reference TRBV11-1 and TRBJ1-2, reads EAEVAQSPRYKITEKSQAVAFWCDPISGHATLYWYRQILGQGPELLVQFQDESVVDDSQLPKDRFSAERLKGVDSTLKIQPAELGDSAMYLCASSLESNYGYTFGSGTRLTVV.

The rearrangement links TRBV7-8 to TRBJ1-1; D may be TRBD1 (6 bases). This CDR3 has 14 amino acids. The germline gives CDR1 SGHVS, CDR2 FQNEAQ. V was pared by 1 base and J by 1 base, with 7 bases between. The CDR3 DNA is TGTGCCAGCAGCTTAGACAGGGAGAACACTGAAGCTTTCTTT. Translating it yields CASSLDRENTEAFF.